A single sample gave rise to the 14 T cell receptor beta chains below, sequenced in a study of blood T cell repertoires in COVID-19. Using immunoSEQ multiplex PCR, the repertoire was profiled, and TCRdb retains in-frame clones only, with some absent. The data show more than 65,000 clones, with roughly 82% seen just once and 7.4% held by the top ten. What was sequenced was peripheral blood. Receptors originate from a human donor in a cohort sampled during active COVID-19.

This clone was found a few times. The V and J genes are TRBV11-2 and TRBJ2-7, with D hard to call. The CDR3 runs to 14 residues. Germline lookup yields CDR1 SGHAT and CDR2 FQNNGV. The germline V and J ends were trimmed by 1 base and 2 bases, with 9 bases remaining between them. This chain's CDR3 is CASSLVAKTYEQYF. Here the CDR3 DNA reads TGTGCCAGCAGCTTAGTCGCGAAGACCTACGAGCAGTACTTC.

The V call is TRBV7-2, the J call TRBJ1-5; D gene unclear. Germline V gene lookup returns CDR1 SGHTA and CDR2 FQGNSA. V lost 3 bases and J lost 5, with 14 bases in between. There are 15 residues in the CDR3. CDR3 protein: CASSLVLGVDQPQHF. The CDR3 bases are TGTGCCAGCAGCTTGGTGTTGGGAGTGGATCAGCCCCAGCATTTT.

This sequence joins TRBV5-5 and TRBJ1-3; D may be TRBD1 (5 bases). This CDR3 has 15 amino acids. V lost 4 bases to trimming and J lost 0 bases, with 11 bases between them. Per germline, CDR1 SGHKS and CDR2 YYEKEE (reference sequence). CDR3 sequence: CASSERGTSGNTIYF. CDR3 DNA sequence: TGTGCCAGCAGCGAAAGGGGCACCTCTGGAAACACCATATATTTT.

Written as DNA, the CDR3 is TGTGCCAGCAGCTTAGAGGGGCATGGCACAGATACGCAGTATTTT. The encoded protein is CASSLEGHGTDTQYF. This chain links TRBV13 with TRBJ2-3, with TRBD1 as a possible D gene (5 bases). The V gene lost 1 base and the J gene lost 1 base, with 9 bases spanning the gap. The CDR3 is 15 amino acids. Germline V gene lookup returns CDR1 PRHDT and CDR2 FYEKMQ (reference sequence).

V usage is TRBV27 and J usage is TRBJ1-3; D not resolved. The CDR3 is made up of 15 amino acids. In germline, CDR1 is MNHEY, CDR2 SMNVEV (reference sequence). Trimming removed 5 bases at V and 0 bases at J, with 11 bases between. This CDR3 reads CASSPDGVSGNTIYF. In DNA, the CDR3 is TGTGCCAGCAGTCCGGACGGGGTCTCTGGAAACACCATATATTTT.

This chain joins TRBV9 and TRBJ2-7, with 8 bases lining up with TRBD1. The junction had 5 bases not matched to a gene; V was cut back by 0 bases and J by 3 bases. The CDR3 is 15 residues long. Germline CDR1 and CDR2: SGDLS and YYNGEE. CDR3 protein: CASSVAGTGGYEQYF. Here the CDR3 DNA reads TGTGCCAGCAGCGTAGCTGGTACAGGGGGCTACGAGCAGTACTTC.

The chain couples TRBV5-1 to TRBJ2-7; 8 nucleotides match TRBD2. Germline assignment: CDR1 SGHRS and CDR2 YFSETQ. V shed 4 bases and J 4 bases; nucleotides not matched to a gene: 10. This CDR3 has 15 amino acids. CDR3 nucleotide sequence: TGCGCCAGCAGCGGGTCGGGAGGGGCCTCGTACGAGCAGTACTTC. Translated: CASSGSGGASYEQYF.

The rearrangement links TRBV5-1 to TRBJ1-1; TRBD1 might be the D (5 bases). Germline-derived CDR1 and CDR2 are SGHRS and YFSETQ. The CDR3 totals 15 residues. Between the trimmed V and J ends, which lost 0 bases and 0 bases, there was a span of 9 bases. The CDR3 protein is CASSLGTTLNTEAFF. DNA for the CDR3: TGCGCCAGCAGCTTGGGGACAACCTTGAACACTGAAGCTTTCTTT. Full variable domain (missing parts from reference TRBV5-1 and TRBJ1-1): KAGVTQTPRYLIKTRGQQVTLSCSPISGHRSVSWYQQTPGQGLQFLFEYFSETQRNKGNFPGRFSGRQFSNSRSEMNVSTLELGDSALYLCASSLGTTLNTEAFFGQGTRLTVV.

This chain links TRBV18 with TRBJ2-5, with a tentative D call TRBD1 (6 bases). V lost 2 bases to trimming and J lost 7 bases, with 14 bases between them. The CDR3 is 14 residues long. Germline lookup yields CDR1 KGHSH and CDR2 LQKENI. The CDR3 region has the DNA TGTGCCAGCTCACCAGATTTGGGGGCCGGGACCCAGTACTTC. Amino acid sequence: CASSPDLGAGTQYF.

This chain joins TRBV7-2 and TRBJ2-7, with 9 bases lining up with TRBD1. Unmatched junction bases numbered 2, after V lost 0 bases and J lost 2 bases. The CDR3 spans 15 residues. Germline V lookup: CDR1 SGHTA, CDR2 FQGNSA. CDR3 residues: CASSLAGTGTYEQYF. In DNA, the CDR3 is TGTGCCAGCAGCTTAGCCGGGACAGGGACCTACGAGCAGTACTTC.

The genes are TRBV27 and TRBJ2-7; TRBD2 might be the D (7 bases). The CDR3 covers 16 residues. Germline values: CDR1 MNHEY, CDR2 SMNVEV (reference sequence). V gave up 0 bases and J gave up 2 bases, with 14 bases separating them. The CDR3, as DNA: TGTGCCAGCAGTTTATCGGGGGGGCATCGTGCCTACGAGCAGTACTTC. As protein: CASSLSGGHRAYEQYF.

The chain joins TRBV4-1 to TRBJ1-1; 8 bases align to TRBD1. The CDR3 is 15 amino acids. J gave up 8 bases and V 2 bases, and 10 bases lay outside the gene matches. The germline V gene encodes CDR1 MGHRA and CDR2 YSYEKL. In nucleotides, the CDR3 is TGCGCCAGCAGCCAACCCCGGGCAGGGGGCGCCGAAGCTTTCTTT. This codes for CASSQPRAGGAEAFF.

V and J are TRBV11-2 and TRBJ2-7; the D is unclear. V shed 5 bases and J shed 4 bases, with 9 bases lying between them. The CDR3 contains 12 residues. Germline CDR1 and CDR2: SGHAT and FQNNGV. The DNA for the CDR3 is TGTGCCAGCAGCCGGGTCGGATACGAGCAGTACTTC. Amino acid sequence: CASSRVGYEQYF.

The V gene is TRBV27, the J gene TRBJ1-6; the match to TRBD1 covers 7 bases. V dropped 2 bases and J dropped 11; count of bases not matched to a gene: 3. The V gene's germline CDR1 is MNHEY and CDR2 SMNVEV (reference sequence). The CDR3 is 13 amino acids. In nucleotides, the CDR3 is TGTGCCAGCAGTTTAGGGACAGAAACACCCCTCCACTTT. It specifies CASSLGTETPLHF.